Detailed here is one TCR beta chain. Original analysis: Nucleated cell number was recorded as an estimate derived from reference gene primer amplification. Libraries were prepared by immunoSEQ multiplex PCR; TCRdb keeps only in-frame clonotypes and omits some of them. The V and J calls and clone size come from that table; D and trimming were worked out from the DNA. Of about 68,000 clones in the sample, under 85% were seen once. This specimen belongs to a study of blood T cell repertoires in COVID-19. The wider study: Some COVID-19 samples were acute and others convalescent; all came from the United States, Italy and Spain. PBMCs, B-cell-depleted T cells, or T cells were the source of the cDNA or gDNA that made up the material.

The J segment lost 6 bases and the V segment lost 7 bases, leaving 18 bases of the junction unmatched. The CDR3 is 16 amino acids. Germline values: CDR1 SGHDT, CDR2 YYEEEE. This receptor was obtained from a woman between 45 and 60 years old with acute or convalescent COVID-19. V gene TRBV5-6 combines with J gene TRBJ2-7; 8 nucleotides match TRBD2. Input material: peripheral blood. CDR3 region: CASGRGLTGGLLEQYF. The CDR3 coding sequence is TGTGCCAGCGGGAGGGGTTTAACGGGAGGGCTTCTCGAGCAGTACTTC. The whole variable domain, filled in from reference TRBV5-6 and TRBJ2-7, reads DAGVTQSPTHLIKTRGQQVTLRCSPKSGHDTVSWYQQALGQGPQFIFQYYEEEERQRGNFPDRFSGHQFPNYSSELNVNALLLGDSALYLCASGRGLTGGLLEQYFGPGTRLTVT.